Detailed here is one T cell receptor (beta chain). Its antigen is currently unknown. This sample was included in a study of glioma-infiltrating T cells after dendritic cell vaccination. Study as a whole: Patients had newly diagnosed or recurrent glioblastoma and received dendritic cell vaccines. Three intradermal dendritic cell vaccine injections were given every two weeks. The study, taken as a whole, reports: Longer survival after dendritic cell vaccination followed higher pretreatment TIL content.

This CDR3 has 17 residues. With 0 bases removed from V and 0 bases from J, the gap between germline ends came to 12 bases. The germline V gene has CDR1 SEHNR and CDR2 FQNEAQ (reference sequence). Stated time point: after dendritic cell vaccination, including at tumor progression/relapse. Amplification used 60 V beta primers and 13 J beta primers. Sequenced by immunoSEQ multiplex PCR; TCRdb stores in-frame clones only, minus some. The table has roughly 88,000 clones, 81% seen once. Sequencing was performed on blood, taken after dendritic cell vaccination. V and J are TRBV7-9 and TRBJ1-3; unclear D gene. The source is a human donor with glioblastoma. The CDR3 protein is CASSLATSGNSGNTIYF. In nucleotides, the CDR3 is TGTGCCAGCAGCTTAGCTACGTCGGGGAACTCTGGAAACACCATATATTTT.